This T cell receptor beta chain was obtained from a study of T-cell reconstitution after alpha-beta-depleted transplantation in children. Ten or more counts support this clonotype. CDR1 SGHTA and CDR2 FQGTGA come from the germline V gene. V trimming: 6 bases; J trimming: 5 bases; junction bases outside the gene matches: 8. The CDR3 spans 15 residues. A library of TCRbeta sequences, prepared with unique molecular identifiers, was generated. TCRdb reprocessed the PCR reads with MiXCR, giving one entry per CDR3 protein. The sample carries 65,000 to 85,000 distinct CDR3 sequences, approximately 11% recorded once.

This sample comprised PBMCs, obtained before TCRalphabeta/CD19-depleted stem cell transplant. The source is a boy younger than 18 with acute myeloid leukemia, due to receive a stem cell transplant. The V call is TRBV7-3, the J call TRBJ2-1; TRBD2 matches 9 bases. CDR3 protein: CASSTGGLANNEQFF. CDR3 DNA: TGTGCCAGCAGTACTGGCGGACTAGCGAACAATGAGCAGTTCTTC.